This T cell receptor (beta chain) was observed in a study of breast tumors, draining lymph nodes, adjacent tissues. Points from the study as a whole: Data fit most tumor T cells coming from lymph node, expanding in tumor. Tumor and nontumor repertoires were significantly more similar in luminal-like than in basal-like breast cancer. Compared with lymph nodes, tumors were less diverse; compared with nontumor tissue, more. Tumor T cell lymph node origin was a supported hypothesis, not proven.

The CDR3 covers 15 residues. From germline, CDR1 is DFQATT and CDR2 SNEGSKA (reference sequence). The V gene end was trimmed by 0 bases and the J gene end by 2 bases; junction bases not matched to a gene: 4. MiXCR was run by TCRdb on the multiplex PCR reads, yielding one entry per CDR3 protein. The sample records about 230,000 distinct CDR3 sequences, 32% being singletons. Comment on this clonotype: Its antigen is currently unknown.

Breast cancer patients provided tissue from their axillary draining lymph nodes. This TCR was recovered from a female donor with breast cancer. Some clones in this sample may be carry-over from other donors' samples. This rearrangement joins TRBV20-1 to TRBJ2-4, with 7 nucleotides matching TRBD1. What was sequenced was axillary lymph node tissue. The CDR3 DNA reads TGCAGTGCTAGAGATTACAGGGGTTCCAAAAACATTCAGTACTTC. Protein: CSARDYRGSKNIQYF.